These 16 T cell receptor beta chains share one sample of origin, sequenced in a study of cytomegalovirus exposure and HLA in healthy donors. Amplification used 60 Vbeta primers and 13 Jbeta primers. Using immunoSEQ multiplex PCR, the repertoire was profiled, and TCRdb retains in-frame clones only, with some absent. The sample shows over 150,000 clones, about 71% of them seen only once. Sequencing used PBMCs. Receptor source: a woman in her 30s in good health and CMV-seronegative.

This chain joins TRBV7-9 and TRBJ2-2, with TRBD1 as a possible D gene (6 bases). CDR1 is SEHNR and CDR2 is FQNEAQ in the germline V gene (reference sequence). The CDR3 runs to 15 residues. The ends were cut back, 5 bases at V and 1 base at J, with 11 bases in the middle. The CDR3: CASSPRTENTGELFF. CDR3 nucleotides: TGTGCCAGCAGCCCCAGGACAGAGAACACCGGGGAGCTGTTTTTT.

This clone was detected only a few times. V is TRBV29-1 and J is TRBJ2-7; possible D gene TRBD1, 6 bases. V was shortened by 4 bases and J by 0 bases, with 10 bases between the two germline ends. The CDR3 extends over 13 amino acids. The germline V gene has CDR1 SQVTM and CDR2 ANQGSEA. The CDR3, as DNA: TGCAGCGTTGTAGGGGGTAACTCCTACGAGCAGTACTTC. Translated, it gives CSVVGGNSYEQYF.

V and J are TRBV4-2 and TRBJ1-2, with a weak D call TRBD1 (6 bases). The germline V gene has CDR1 LGHNA and CDR2 YNFKEQ. Trimming took off 3 bases at V and 8 bases at J, with 16 bases between the two ends. The CDR3 contains 14 residues. CDR3 nucleotides: TGTGCCAGCAGCCATAGCCAAGGGGGTAACGGCTACACCTTC. Protein product: CASSHSQGGNGYTF.

This chain joins TRBV5-4 and TRBJ2-1; the match to TRBD2 covers 14 bases. CDR3 length: 15 residues. J was trimmed by 7 bases and V by 4 bases; bases with no gene match: 4. Germline V CDR1 and CDR2: SGHNT, YYREEE (reference sequence). The CDR3 DNA reads TGTGCCAGCAGCACGGGACTAGCGGGGGTAAATGAGCAGTTCTTC. Amino acids: CASSTGLAGVNEQFF.

The chain couples TRBV6-5 to TRBJ2-5; D is perhaps TRBD2 (6 bases). Trimming left V 2 bases short and J 7 bases short, with 11 bases between. This CDR3 contains 13 residues. Germline V CDR1 and CDR2: MNHEY, SVGAGI. The CDR3 coding sequence is TGTGCCAGCAGTTACAGTTTCGGGGGGACCCAGTACTTC. This translates into CASSYSFGGTQYF.

V and J are TRBV2 and TRBJ2-5, with D maybe TRBD2 (7 bases). This CDR3 is 13 amino acids long. Trimming removed 5 bases from V and 8 bases from J, with 15 bases in between. Germline assignment: CDR1 SNHLY and CDR2 FYNNEI. Here the CDR3 reads CASSSGEGVTQYF. The CDR3 DNA follows: TGTGCCAGCAGTAGTGGGGAGGGGGTAACCCAGTACTTC.

The V gene is TRBV7-9, the J gene TRBJ2-3; D might be TRBD1 (5 bases). V was pared by 0 bases and J by 5 bases, with 15 bases between. This CDR3 has 16 residues. Per germline, CDR1 SEHNR and CDR2 FQNEAQ (reference sequence). The CDR3 sequence is CASSLAWGAMGDTQYF. The DNA of the CDR3 is TGTGCCAGCAGCTTAGCTTGGGGCGCGATGGGAGATACGCAGTATTTT.

This clone has a handful of counts. The rearrangement links TRBV4-3 to TRBJ2-6, with D unclear. The CDR3 covers 17 residues. The V end was cut by 4 bases, the J end by 0 bases, with 13 bases between. CDR1 and CDR2 from the germline V gene are LGHNA and YSLEER. The CDR3 coding sequence is TGCGCCAGCAGCCCAGAATGGCATTTCTCTGGGGCCAACGTCCTGACTTTC. Its translation: CASSPEWHFSGANVLTF.

The chain has TRBV4-1 and TRBJ2-3; 8 positions match TRBD1. The V and J ends lost 5 bases and 1 base, in that order; junction bases with no gene match: 5. The length of the CDR3 is 15 residues. Germline CDR1 MGHRA, CDR2 YSYEKL. The CDR3 protein is CASSSPGQGTDTQYF. The CDR3 nucleotides read TGCGCCAGCAGCTCACCGGGACAGGGCACAGATACGCAGTATTTT.

The chain couples TRBV7-9 to TRBJ2-7; D is possibly TRBD1 (6 bases). CDR1 and CDR2 (germline): SEHNR, FQNEAQ (reference sequence). Trimming took 1 base from V and 2 from J, leaving 9 bases between them. The CDR3 totals 14 residues. The CDR3 DNA sequence: TGTGCCAGCAGCTTAGGGACAGTCGCCTACGAGCAGTACTTC. The encoded protein is CASSLGTVAYEQYF.

The V call is TRBV5-4, the J call TRBJ1-1; unclear D gene. V was pared by 4 bases and J by 4 bases, with 11 bases between. Germline assignment: CDR1 SGHNT and CDR2 YYREEE (reference sequence). The CDR3 has 13 residues. The CDR3 spells CASSPVLSTEAFF. The DNA for the CDR3 is TGTGCCAGCAGCCCGGTGTTAAGCACTGAAGCTTTCTTT.

This chain links TRBV28 with TRBJ1-1, with D possibly TRBD1 on 6 matching bases. Per germline, CDR1 MDHEN and CDR2 SYDVKM. V lost 10 bases, J lost 4 bases, and 16 bases lay in between. The CDR3 runs to 13 residues. This CDR3 reads CATHRASVTEAFF. DNA of the CDR3: TGTGCCACCCACAGGGCTTCGGTCACTGAAGCTTTCTTT.

The CDR3 is CASSQLHQGYEQYF. In nucleotides, the CDR3 is TGCGCCAGCAGCCAACTGCATCAGGGCTACGAGCAGTACTTC. This chain connects TRBV4-3 to TRBJ2-7; weak D call: TRBD1 (5 bases). CDR3 size: 14 residues. CDR1 and CDR2 (germline): LGHNA, YSLEER. Trimming removed 2 bases from V and 3 bases from J, with 11 bases in between.

V is TRBV28 and J is TRBJ1-6; 7 bases map to TRBD1. Germline CDR1 and CDR2: MDHEN and SYDVKM. This CDR3 contains 14 residues. J lost 12 bases, V lost 2 bases, and 7 bases had no gene match. The DNA for the CDR3 is TGTGCCAGCAGTTTAACGGACAGGACGGAACCCCTCCACTTT. It yields the protein CASSLTDRTEPLHF. Complete variable domain (other parts from reference TRBV28 and TRBJ1-6): DVKVTQSSRYLVKRTGEKVFLECVQDMDHENMFWYRQDPGLGLRLIYFSYDVKMKEKGDIPEGYSVSREKKERFSLILESASTNQTSMYLCASSLTDRTEPLHFGNGTRLTVT.

This clone has a handful of counts. The chain combines TRBV6-5 with TRBJ2-6, with D perhaps TRBD2 (7 bases). CDR3 size: 15 residues. From germline, CDR1 is MNHEY and CDR2 SVGAGI. Trimming removed 4 bases at V and 4 bases at J, with 11 bases between. CDR3 DNA sequence: TGTGCCAGCAGTTGGGGGGGCACAGGGGCCAACGTCCTGACTTTC. It codes for CASSWGGTGANVLTF.

The chain combines TRBV5-1 with TRBJ2-7, with no clear D. This CDR3 spans 15 amino acids. The V gene's germline CDR1 is SGHRS and CDR2 YFSETQ. V lost 0 bases to trimming and J lost 2 bases, with 12 bases between them. The CDR3 reads CASSLDGVRTYEQYF. The CDR3 DNA sequence: TGCGCCAGCAGCTTGGACGGTGTCCGTACCTACGAGCAGTACTTC.